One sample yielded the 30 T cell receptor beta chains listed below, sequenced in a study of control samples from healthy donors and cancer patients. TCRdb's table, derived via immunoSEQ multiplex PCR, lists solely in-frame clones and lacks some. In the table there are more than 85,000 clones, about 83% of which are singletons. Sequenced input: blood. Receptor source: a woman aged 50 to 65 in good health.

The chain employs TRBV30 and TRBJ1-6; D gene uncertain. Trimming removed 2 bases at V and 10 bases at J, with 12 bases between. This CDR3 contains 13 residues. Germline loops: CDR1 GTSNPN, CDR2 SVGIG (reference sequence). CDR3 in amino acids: CAWSNGQNSPLHF. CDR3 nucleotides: TGTGCCTGGAGTAATGGTCAAAACTCACCCCTCCACTTT.

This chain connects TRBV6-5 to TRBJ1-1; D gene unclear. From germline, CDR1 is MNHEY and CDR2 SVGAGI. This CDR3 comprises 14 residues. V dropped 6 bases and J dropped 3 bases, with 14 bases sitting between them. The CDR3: CASRETFRDTEAFF. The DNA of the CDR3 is TGTGCCAGCAGGGAGACCTTTAGGGACACTGAAGCTTTCTTT.

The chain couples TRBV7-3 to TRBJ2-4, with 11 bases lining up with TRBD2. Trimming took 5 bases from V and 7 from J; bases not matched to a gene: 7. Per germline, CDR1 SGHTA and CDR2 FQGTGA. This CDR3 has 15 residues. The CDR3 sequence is CASSLSGGASNIQYF. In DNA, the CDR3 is TGTGCCAGCAGCCTTAGCGGGGGGGCCAGCAACATTCAGTACTTC.

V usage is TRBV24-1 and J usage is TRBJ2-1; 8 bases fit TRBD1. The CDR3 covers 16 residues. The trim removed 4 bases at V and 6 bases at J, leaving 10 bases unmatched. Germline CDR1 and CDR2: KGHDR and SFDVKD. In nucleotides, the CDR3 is TGTGCCACCAGTGACCCTGGGACAGGACCCAGCAATGAGCAGTTCTTC. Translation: CATSDPGTGPSNEQFF.

CDR3 nucleotides: TGTGCCAGCAGCCCCTCCGGAGGGAACGAGCAGTACTTC. Protein sequence: CASSPSGGNEQYF. The chain has TRBV7-2 and TRBJ2-7, with D possibly TRBD2 on 6 matching bases. The germline gives CDR1 SGHTA, CDR2 FQGNSA. CDR3 length equals 13 residues. Trimming cost V 5 bases and J 5 bases, with 13 bases left between them.

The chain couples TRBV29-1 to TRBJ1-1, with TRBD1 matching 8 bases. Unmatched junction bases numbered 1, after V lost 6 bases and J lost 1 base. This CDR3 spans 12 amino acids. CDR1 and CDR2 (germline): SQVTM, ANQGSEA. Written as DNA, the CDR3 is TGCAGCGTAGGGACAGGGAACACTGAAGCTTTCTTT. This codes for CSVGTGNTEAFF. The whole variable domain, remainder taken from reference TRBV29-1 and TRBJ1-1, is SAVISQKPSRDICQRGTSLTIQCQVDSQVTMMFWYRQQPGQSLTLIATANQGSEATYESGFVIDKFPISRPNLTFSTLTVSNMSPEDSSIYLCSVGTGNTEAFFGQGTRLTVV.

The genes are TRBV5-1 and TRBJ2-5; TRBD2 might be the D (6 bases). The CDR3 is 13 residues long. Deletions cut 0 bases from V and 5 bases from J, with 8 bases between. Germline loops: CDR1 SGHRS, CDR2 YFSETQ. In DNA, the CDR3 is TGCGCCAGCAGCTTGGTACTAGCCGAGACCCAGTACTTC. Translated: CASSLVLAETQYF.

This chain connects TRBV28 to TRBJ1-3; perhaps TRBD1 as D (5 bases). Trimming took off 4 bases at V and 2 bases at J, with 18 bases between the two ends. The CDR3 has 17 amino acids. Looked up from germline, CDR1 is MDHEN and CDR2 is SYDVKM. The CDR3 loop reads CASSSGGPKITGNTIYF. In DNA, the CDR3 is TGTGCCAGCAGTTCGGGGGGACCAAAAATTACTGGAAACACCATATATTTT.

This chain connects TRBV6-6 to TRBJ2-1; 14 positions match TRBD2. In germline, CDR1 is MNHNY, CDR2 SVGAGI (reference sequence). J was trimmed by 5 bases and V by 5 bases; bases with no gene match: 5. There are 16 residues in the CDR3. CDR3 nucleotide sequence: TGTGCCAGCAGTCGACTAGCGGGGGGGACTAACAATGAGCAGTTCTTC. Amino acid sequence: CASSRLAGGTNNEQFF.

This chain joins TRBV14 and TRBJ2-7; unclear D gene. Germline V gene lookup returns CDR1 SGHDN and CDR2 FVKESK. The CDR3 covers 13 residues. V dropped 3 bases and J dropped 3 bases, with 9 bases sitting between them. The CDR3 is CASSHGGVYEQYF. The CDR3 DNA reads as TGTGCCAGCAGCCATGGTGGCGTCTACGAGCAGTACTTC.

CDR3 loop: CASSIPDREGDTQYF. Here the CDR3 DNA reads TGTGCCAGTAGTATACCTGACAGGGAAGGCGATACGCAGTATTTT. This rearrangement joins TRBV19 to TRBJ2-3; TRBD1 aligns across 7 bases. Germline CDR1 LNHDA, CDR2 SQIVND (reference sequence). This CDR3 has 15 residues. J gave up 6 bases and V 2 bases, and 8 bases lay outside the gene matches.

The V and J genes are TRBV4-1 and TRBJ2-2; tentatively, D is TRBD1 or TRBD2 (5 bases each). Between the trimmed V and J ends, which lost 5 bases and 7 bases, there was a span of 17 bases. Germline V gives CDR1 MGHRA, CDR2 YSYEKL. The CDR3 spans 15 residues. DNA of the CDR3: TGCGCCAGCAGCTTATCGGGGCAGGGTGGCGGGGAGCTGTTTTTT. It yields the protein CASSLSGQGGGELFF.

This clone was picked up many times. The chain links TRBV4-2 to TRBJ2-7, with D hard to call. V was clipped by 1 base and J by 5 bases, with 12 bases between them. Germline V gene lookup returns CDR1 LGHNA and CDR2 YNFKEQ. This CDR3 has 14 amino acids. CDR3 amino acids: CASSQVQLPHEQYF. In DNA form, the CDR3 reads TGTGCCAGCAGCCAAGTCCAATTACCCCACGAGCAGTACTTC.

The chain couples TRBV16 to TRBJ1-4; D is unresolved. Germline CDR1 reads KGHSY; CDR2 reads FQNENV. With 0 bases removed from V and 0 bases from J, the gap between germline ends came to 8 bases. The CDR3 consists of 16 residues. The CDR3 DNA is TGTGCCAGCAGCCAATCAGTCCGAACAACTAATGAAAAACTGTTTTTT. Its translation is CASSQSVRTTNEKLFF.

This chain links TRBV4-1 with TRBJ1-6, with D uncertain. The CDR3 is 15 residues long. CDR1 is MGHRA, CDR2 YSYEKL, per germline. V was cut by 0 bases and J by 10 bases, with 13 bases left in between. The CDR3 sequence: CASSQDWGVGSPLHF. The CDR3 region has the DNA TGCGCCAGCAGCCAAGATTGGGGAGTCGGGTCACCCCTCCACTTT.

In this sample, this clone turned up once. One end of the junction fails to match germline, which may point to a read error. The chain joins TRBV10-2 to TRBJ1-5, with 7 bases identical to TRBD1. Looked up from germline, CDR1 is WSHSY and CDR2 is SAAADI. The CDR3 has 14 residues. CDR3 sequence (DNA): TGCGCCAGCTGTGACAGGGCCTTTTATCAGCCCCAGCATTTT. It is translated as CASCDRAFYQPQHF.

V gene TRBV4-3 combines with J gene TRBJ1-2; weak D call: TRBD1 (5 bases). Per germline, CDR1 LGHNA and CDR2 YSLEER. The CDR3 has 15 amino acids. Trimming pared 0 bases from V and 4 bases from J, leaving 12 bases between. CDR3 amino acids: CASSQDQGWGYGYTF. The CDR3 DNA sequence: TGCGCCAGCAGCCAAGATCAGGGTTGGGGCTATGGCTACACCTTC.

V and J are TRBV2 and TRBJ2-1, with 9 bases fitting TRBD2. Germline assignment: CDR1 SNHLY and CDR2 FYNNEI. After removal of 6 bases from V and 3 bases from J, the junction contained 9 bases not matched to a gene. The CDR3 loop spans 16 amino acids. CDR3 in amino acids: CASRGGLAYVYNEQFF. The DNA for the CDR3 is TGTGCCAGCAGGGGGGGACTAGCCTACGTCTACAATGAGCAGTTCTTC.

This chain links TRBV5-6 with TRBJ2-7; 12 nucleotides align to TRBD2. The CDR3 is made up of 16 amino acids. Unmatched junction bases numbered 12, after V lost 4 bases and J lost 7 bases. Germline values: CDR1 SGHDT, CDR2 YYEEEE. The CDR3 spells CASSPGLAGLSREQYF. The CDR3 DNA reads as TGTGCCAGCAGCCCTGGACTAGCGGGGTTATCGAGGGAGCAGTACTTC.

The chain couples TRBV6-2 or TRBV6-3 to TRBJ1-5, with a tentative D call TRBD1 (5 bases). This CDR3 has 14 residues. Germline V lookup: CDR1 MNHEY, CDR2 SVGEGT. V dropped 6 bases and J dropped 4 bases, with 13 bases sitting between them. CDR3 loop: CASSSGGGNQPQHF. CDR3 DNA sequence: TGTGCCAGCAGCTCCGGGGGTGGGAATCAGCCCCAGCATTTT.

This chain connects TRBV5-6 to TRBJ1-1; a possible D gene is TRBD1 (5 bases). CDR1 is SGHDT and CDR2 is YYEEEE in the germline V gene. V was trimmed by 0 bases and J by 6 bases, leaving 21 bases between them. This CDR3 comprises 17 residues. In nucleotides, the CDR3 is TGTGCCAGCAGCTTGGGATTTGGACGGATAGTAGGGGCTGAAGCTTTCTTT. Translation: CASSLGFGRIVGAEAFF.

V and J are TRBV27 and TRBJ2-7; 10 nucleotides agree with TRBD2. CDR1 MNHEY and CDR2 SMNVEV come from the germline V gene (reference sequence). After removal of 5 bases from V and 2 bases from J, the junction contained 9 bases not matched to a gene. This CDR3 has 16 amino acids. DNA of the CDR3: TGTGCCAGCAGTCCGTACCTAGCGGGGGTGCCCTACGAGCAGTACTTC. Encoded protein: CASSPYLAGVPYEQYF.

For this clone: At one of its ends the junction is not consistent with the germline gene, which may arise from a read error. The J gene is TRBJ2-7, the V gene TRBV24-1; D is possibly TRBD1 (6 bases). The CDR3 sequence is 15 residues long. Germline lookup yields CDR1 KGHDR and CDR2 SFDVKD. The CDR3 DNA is TGTGCCGCCAGTGAGGGGGACGACGCCCTCTACGAGCAGTACTTC. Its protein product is CAASEGDDALYEQYF.

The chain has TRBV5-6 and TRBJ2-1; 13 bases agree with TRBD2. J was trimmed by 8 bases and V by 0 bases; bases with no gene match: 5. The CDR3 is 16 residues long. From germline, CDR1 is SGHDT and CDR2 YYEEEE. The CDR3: CASSLAGLAGAYEQFF. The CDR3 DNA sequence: TGTGCCAGCAGCTTGGCCGGACTAGCGGGAGCTTATGAGCAGTTCTTC.

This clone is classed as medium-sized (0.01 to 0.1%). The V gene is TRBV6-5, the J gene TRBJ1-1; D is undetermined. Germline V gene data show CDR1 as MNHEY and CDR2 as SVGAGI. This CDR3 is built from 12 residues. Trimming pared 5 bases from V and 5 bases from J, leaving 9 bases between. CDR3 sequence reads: CASSPKGTEAFF. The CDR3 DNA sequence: TGTGCCAGCAGTCCGAAGGGAACTGAAGCTTTCTTT.

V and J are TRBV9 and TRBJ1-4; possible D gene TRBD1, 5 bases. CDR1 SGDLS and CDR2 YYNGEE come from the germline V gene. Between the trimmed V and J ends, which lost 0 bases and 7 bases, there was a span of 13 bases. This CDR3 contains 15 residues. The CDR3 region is CASSVEDSLFEKLFF. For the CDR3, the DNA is TGTGCCAGCAGCGTAGAAGACAGTTTATTTGAAAAACTGTTTTTT.

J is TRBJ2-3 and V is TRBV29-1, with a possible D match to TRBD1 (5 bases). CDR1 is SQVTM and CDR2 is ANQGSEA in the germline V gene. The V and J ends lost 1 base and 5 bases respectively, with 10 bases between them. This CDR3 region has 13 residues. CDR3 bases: TGCAGCGTTGAAGGACAGTGGGGAGATACGCAGTATTTT. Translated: CSVEGQWGDTQYF.

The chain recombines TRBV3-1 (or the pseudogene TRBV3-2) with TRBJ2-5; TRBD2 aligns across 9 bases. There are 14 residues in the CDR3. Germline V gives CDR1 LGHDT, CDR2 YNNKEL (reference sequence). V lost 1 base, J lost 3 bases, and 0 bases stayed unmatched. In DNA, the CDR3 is TGTGCCAGCAGCCAAGCTAGCGGGAAAGAGACCCAGTACTTC. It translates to CASSQASGKETQYF.

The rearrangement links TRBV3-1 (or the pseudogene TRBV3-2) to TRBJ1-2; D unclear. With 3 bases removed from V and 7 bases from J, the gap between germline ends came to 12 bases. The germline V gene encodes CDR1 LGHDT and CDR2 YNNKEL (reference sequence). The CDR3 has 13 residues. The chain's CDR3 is CASSHRVVGGYTF. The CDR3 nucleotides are TGTGCCAGCAGCCACCGGGTAGTCGGTGGCTACACCTTC.

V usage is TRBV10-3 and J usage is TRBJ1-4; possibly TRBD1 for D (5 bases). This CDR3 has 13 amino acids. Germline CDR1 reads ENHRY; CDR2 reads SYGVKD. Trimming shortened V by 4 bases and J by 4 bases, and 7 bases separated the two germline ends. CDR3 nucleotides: TGTGCCATCAGTGGACAGCTTAATGAAAAACTGTTTTTT. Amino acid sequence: CAISGQLNEKLFF.